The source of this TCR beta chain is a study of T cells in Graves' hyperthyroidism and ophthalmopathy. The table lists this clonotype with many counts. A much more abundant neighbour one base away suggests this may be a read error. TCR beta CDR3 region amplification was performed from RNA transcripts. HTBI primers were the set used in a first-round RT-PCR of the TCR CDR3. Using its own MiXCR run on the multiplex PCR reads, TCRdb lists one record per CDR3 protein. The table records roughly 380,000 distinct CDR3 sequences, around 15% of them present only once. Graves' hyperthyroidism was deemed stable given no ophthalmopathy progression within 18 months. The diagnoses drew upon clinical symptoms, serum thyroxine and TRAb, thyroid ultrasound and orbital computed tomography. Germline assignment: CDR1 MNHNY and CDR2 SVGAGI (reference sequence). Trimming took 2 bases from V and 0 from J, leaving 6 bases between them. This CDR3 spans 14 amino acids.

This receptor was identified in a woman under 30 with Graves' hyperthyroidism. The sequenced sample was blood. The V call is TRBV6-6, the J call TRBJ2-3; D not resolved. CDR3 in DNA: TGTGCCAGCAGTTACGAGACTAGCACAGATACGCAGTATTTT. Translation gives CASSYETSTDTQYF.